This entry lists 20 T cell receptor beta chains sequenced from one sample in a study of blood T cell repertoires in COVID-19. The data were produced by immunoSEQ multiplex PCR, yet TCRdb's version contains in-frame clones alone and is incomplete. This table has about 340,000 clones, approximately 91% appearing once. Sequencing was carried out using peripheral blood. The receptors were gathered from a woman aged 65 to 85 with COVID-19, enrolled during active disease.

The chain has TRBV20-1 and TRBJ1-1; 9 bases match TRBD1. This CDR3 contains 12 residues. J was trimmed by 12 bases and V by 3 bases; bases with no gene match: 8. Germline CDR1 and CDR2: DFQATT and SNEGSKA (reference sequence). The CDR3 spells CSASPGQGGPFF. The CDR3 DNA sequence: TGCAGTGCTAGTCCGGGACAGGGAGGTCCTTTCTTT.

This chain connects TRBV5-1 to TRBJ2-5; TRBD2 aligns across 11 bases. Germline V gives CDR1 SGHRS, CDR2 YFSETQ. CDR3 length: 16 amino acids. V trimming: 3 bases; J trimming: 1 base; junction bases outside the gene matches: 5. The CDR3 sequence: CASSSGLAGFQETQYF. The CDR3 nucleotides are TGCGCCAGCAGCTCCGGACTAGCGGGTTTCCAAGAGACCCAGTACTTC.

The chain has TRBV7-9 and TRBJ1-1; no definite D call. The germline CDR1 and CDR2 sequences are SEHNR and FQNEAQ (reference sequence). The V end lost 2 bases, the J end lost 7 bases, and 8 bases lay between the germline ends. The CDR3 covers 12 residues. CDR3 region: CASSLMTIEAFF. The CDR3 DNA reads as TGTGCCAGCAGCTTAATGACAATTGAAGCTTTCTTT.

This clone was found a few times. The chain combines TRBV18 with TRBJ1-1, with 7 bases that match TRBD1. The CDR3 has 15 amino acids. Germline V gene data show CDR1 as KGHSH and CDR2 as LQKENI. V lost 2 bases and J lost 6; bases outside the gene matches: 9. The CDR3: CASSPADRMVPEAFF. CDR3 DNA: TGTGCCAGCTCACCAGCGGACAGGATGGTCCCTGAAGCTTTCTTT.

In nucleotides, the CDR3 is TGCGCCAGCAGCCAAGATGAGTCTAGCGGGGGGGCAGTCAACATTCAGTACTTC. Translating gives CASSQDESSGGAVNIQYF. The gene calls are TRBV4-3 and TRBJ2-4; 12 nucleotides match TRBD2. This CDR3 contains 18 residues. The germline V gene encodes CDR1 LGHNA and CDR2 YSLEER. Trimming at V came to 0 bases and at J to 7 bases, leaving 10 bases not matched to a gene.

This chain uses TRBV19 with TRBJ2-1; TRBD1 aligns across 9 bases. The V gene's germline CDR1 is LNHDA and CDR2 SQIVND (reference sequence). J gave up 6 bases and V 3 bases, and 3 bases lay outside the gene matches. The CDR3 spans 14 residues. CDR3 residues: CASSIGTGFNEQFF. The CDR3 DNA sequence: TGTGCCAGTAGTATCGGGACAGGGTTCAATGAGCAGTTCTTC.

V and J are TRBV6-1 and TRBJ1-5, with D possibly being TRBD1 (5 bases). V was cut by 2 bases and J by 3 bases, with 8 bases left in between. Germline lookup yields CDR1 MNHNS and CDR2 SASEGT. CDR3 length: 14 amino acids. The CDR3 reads CASSEQGPNQPQHF. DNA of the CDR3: TGTGCCAGCAGTGAACAGGGTCCCAATCAGCCCCAGCATTTT.

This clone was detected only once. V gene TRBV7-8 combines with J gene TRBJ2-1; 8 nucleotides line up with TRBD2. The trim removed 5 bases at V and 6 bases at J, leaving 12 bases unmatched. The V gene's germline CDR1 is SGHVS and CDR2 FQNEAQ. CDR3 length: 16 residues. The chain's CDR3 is CASSASRGGRRNEQFF. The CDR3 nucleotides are TGTGCCAGCAGCGCGTCACGGGGGGGCCGACGCAATGAGCAGTTCTTC.

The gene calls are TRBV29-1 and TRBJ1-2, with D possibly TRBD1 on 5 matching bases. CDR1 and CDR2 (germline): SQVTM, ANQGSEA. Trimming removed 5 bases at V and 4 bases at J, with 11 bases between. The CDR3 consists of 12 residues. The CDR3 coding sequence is TGCAGCGTTAGGGGCGATGCCTATGGCTACACCTTC. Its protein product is CSVRGDAYGYTF.

CDR3 sequence: CASSSDWASGGLEQYF. The CDR3 DNA reads TGTGCCAGCAGCTCAGACTGGGCTAGCGGGGGCCTGGAGCAGTACTTC. The chain employs TRBV7-2 and TRBJ2-7, with 10 bases identical to TRBD2. The CDR3 loop spans 16 amino acids. V was pared by 4 bases and J by 7 bases, with 13 bases of the junction left unmatched. CDR1 is SGHTA, CDR2 FQGNSA, per germline.

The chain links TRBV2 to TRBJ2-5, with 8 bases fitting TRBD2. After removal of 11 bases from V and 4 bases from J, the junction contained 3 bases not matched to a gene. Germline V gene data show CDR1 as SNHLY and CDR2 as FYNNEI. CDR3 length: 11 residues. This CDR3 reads CAGRGGETQYF. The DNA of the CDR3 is TGTGCCGGCCGGGGGGGAGAGACCCAGTACTTC. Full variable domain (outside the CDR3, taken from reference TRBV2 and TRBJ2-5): EPEVTQTPSHQVTQMGQEVILRCVPISNHLYFYWYRQILGQKVEFLVSFYNNEISEKSEIFDDQFSVERPDGSNFTLKIRSTKLEDSAMYFCAGRGGETQYFGPGTRLLVL.

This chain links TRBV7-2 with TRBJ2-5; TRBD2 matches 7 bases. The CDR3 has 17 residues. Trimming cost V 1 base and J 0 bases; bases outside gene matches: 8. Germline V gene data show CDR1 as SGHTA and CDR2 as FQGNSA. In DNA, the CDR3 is TGTGCCAGCAGCTTAGATCTAGCGGCCTCGTACCAAGAGACCCAGTACTTC. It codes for CASSLDLAASYQETQYF.

This CDR3 reads CASSLAGRYNEQFF. DNA for the CDR3: TGTGCCAGCAGTTTAGCGGGTAGATACAATGAGCAGTTCTTC. The chain couples TRBV2 to TRBJ2-1, with 7 bases identical to TRBD2. The CDR3 consists of 14 residues. Trimming took 5 bases from V and 4 from J; bases not matched to a gene: 5. Germline CDR1 SNHLY, CDR2 FYNNEI.

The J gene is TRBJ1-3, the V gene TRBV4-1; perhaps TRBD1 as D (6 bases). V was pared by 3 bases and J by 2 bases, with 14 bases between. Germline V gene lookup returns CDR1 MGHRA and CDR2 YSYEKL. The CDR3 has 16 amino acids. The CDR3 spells CASSHNLQGPGNTIYF. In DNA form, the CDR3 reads TGCGCCAGCAGCCATAATTTACAGGGACCTGGAAACACCATATATTTT.

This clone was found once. The CDR3 loop reads CATSRGPWGGISGANVLTF. As DNA, the CDR3 is TGTGCCACCAGCAGAGGCCCATGGGGGGGGATATCTGGGGCCAACGTCCTGACTTTC. V is TRBV15 and J is TRBJ2-6; 7 bases fit TRBD2. The junction had 10 bases not matched to a gene; V was cut back by 1 base and J by 1 base. This CDR3 is built from 19 residues. Germline loops: CDR1 LNHNV, CDR2 YYDKDF (reference sequence).

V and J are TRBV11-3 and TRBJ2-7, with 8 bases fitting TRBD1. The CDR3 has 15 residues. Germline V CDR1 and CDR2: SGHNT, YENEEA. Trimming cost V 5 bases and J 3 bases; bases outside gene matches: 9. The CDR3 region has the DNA TGTGCCAGCAGCCCGGGTGTCGGACAGGGCTACGAGCAGTACTTC. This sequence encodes CASSPGVGQGYEQYF.

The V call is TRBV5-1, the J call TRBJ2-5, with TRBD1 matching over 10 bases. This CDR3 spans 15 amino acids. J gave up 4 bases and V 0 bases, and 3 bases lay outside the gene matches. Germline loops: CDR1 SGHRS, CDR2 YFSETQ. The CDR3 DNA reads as TGCGCCAGCAGCTTGGCGCGGGACAGGGGAGAGACCCAGTACTTC. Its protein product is CASSLARDRGETQYF.

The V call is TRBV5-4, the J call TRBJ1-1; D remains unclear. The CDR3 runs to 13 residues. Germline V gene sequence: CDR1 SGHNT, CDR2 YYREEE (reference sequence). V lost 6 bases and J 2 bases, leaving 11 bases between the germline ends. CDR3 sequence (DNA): TGTGCCAGCATCGCCCTAGATAACACTGAAGCTTTCTTT. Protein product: CASIALDNTEAFF. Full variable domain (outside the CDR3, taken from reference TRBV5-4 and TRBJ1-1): ETGVTQSPTHLIKTRGQQVTLRCSSQSGHNTVSWYQQALGQGPQFIFQYYREEENGRGNFPPRFSGLQFPNYSSELNVNALELDDSALYLCASIALDNTEAFFGQGTRLTVV.

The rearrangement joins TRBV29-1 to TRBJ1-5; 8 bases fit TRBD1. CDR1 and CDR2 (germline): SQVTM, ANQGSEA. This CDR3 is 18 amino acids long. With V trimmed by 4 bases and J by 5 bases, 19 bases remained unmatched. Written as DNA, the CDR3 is TGCAGCGTTGGGGTCCCCATCAGGGGGCCGGGATTAGATCAGCCCCAGCATTTT. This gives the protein CSVGVPIRGPGLDQPQHF.

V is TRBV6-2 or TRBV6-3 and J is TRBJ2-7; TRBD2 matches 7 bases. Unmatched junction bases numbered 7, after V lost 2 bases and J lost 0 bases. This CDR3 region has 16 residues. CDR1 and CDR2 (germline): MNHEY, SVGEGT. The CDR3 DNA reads TGTGCCAGCAGTTACCATCAGCGGGGAAGCTCCTACGAGCAGTACTTC. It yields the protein CASSYHQRGSSYEQYF.